The clone carrying this TCR beta chain showed up just a few times. The antigen remains undetermined. The sample belongs to a study of blood T cells in healthy people across ages. CDR1 and CDR2 (germline): SGHTA, FQGNSA. The ends lost 5 bases at V and 1 base at J; junction bases unmatched: 12. The CDR3 runs 17 residues. For the second PCR, which ran for about 6 to 11 cycles, a sample-barcoded 5' primer and a J-beta primer mix were used. In TCRdb, the 5' RACE reads were re-called with MiXCR into one record per CDR3 protein. The top ten hold 9% to 9.5% of the sample, which has roughly 800,000 distinct CDR3 sequences, approximately 25% seen once. Study-level points and caveats: Roughly linear declines in TCR beta diversity per million T cells occurred with age.

A further study also used this sample, focusing on T cells of mothers and their children.

Material: blood. The chain has TRBV7-2 and TRBJ2-5, with 8 nucleotides matching TRBD2. This TCR was sampled from a boy aged 5-17 years in good health. Written as DNA, the CDR3 is TGTGCCAGCAGCCCAAAGCGGGGGCCCCGTACCCAAGAGACCCAGTACTTC. Translated: CASSPKRGPRTQETQYF.